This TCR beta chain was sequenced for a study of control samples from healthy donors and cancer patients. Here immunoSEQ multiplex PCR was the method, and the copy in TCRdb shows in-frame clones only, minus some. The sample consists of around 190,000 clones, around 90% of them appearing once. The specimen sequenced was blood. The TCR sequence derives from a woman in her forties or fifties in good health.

This chain's CDR3 is CASSGRGDEQYF. The CDR3 nucleotides read TGTGCCAGCAGCGGGAGGGGAGACGAGCAGTACTTC. The V call is TRBV14, the J call TRBJ2-7; 7 nucleotides align to TRBD2. Germline lookup yields CDR1 SGHDN and CDR2 FVKESK. V dropped 5 bases and J dropped 5; count of bases not matched to a gene: 3. There are 12 residues in the CDR3.